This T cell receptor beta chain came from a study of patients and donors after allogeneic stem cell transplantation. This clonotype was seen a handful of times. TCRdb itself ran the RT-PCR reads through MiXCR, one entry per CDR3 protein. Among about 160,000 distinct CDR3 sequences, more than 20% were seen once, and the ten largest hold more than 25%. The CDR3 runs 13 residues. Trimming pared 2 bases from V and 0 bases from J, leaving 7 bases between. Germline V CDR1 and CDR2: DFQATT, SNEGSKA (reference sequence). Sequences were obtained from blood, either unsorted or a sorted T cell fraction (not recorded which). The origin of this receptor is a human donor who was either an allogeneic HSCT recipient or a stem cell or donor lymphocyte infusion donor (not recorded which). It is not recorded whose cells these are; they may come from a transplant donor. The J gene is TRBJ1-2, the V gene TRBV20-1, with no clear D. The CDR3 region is CSARNSSNYGYTF. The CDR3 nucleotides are TGCAGTGCTAGAAACAGTTCTAACTATGGCTACACCTTC.